This T cell receptor beta chain was found in a study of blood T cell repertoires in COVID-19. About the study: Sites in the United States, Italy and Spain provided acute and convalescent COVID-19 samples.

In the original processing: Estimation of nucleated cell counts was performed using reference gene primer amplification. Measured with immunoSEQ multiplex PCR; TCRdb has only the in-frame clones, and not every one. V, J and clone size derive from that table, while D and trimming were established from the DNA sequence. The repertoire holds about 170,000 clones, 80% to 85% seen once, with under 3% in the top ten. This CDR3 is built from 15 residues. Germline lookup yields CDR1 MNHEY and CDR2 SVGAGI. The ends were cut back, 10 bases at V and 1 base at J, with 17 bases in the middle. The sample taken for sequencing was peripheral blood. This TCR was sampled from a human donor with acute or convalescent COVID-19. The donor label of this sample is uncertain. The chain joins TRBV6-5 to TRBJ1-5; D not resolved. This CDR3 is CAIALGVDSNQPQHF. The CDR3 DNA sequence: TGTGCCATCGCCCTCGGGGTCGACAGCAATCAGCCCCAGCATTTT.